Each of the 32 T cell receptor beta chains below was sequenced from the same sample in a study of naive and memory T cell subsets. An equimolar mix of two oligonucleotides served as the beta constant-region primer for TRBC1 and TRBC2. Four rounds of PCR amplified the ligated cDNA using nested alpha and beta constant-region primers plus SP2. TCRdb redid the calling of the UMI-ligation and nested PCR reads with MiXCR, one entry per CDR3 protein. The sample consists of some 83,000 distinct CDR3 sequences, approximately 9.2% of them appearing once. The sequencing sample was made of naive CD8+ T cells from blood. These receptors were taken from a human donor in good health.

A few counts support this clonotype. V is TRBV6-2 or TRBV6-3 and J is TRBJ2-2; possible D gene TRBD1, 7 bases. CDR1 is MNHEY, CDR2 SVGEGT, per germline. This CDR3 region has 17 residues. Trimming removed 4 bases at V and 1 base at J, with 16 bases between. DNA of the CDR3: TGTGCCAGCAGTTGGGACAGACATAGCGGGAACACCGGGGAGCTGTTTTTT. Its protein product is CASSWDRHSGNTGELFF.

This clonotype was seen only a few times. V gene TRBV6-1 combines with J gene TRBJ1-2; maybe TRBD1 (5 bases). This CDR3 has 16 residues. Trimming shortened V by 2 bases and J by 4 bases, and 17 bases separated the two germline ends. Germline V CDR1 and CDR2: MNHNS, SASEGT. CDR3 nucleotides: TGTGCCAGCAGTGAACATGGGATGGGGCAGAGCTATGGCTACACCTTC. The encoded protein is CASSEHGMGQSYGYTF.

This clonotype was picked up a small number of times. The rearrangement links TRBV4-3 to TRBJ1-1; D perhaps matches TRBD1 (5 bases). This CDR3 spans 15 amino acids. From germline, CDR1 is LGHNA and CDR2 YSLEER. Trimming shortened V by 0 bases and J by 4 bases, and 12 bases separated the two germline ends. The CDR3 DNA follows: TGCGCCAGCAGCCAAGATCGTGGGGGTGGCACTGAAGCTTTCTTT. As protein: CASSQDRGGGTEAFF.

The chain uses TRBV7-9 and TRBJ2-7, with D unclear. The CDR3 spans 13 residues. V lost 5 bases to trimming and J lost 4 bases, with 12 bases between them. Germline values: CDR1 SEHNR, CDR2 FQNEAQ (reference sequence). The DNA of the CDR3 is TGTGCCAGCAGCCCCGAGACTGAGTACGAGCAGTACTTC. This translates into CASSPETEYEQYF. The whole variable domain, filled in from reference TRBV7-9 and TRBJ2-7, reads DTGVSQNPRHKITKRGQNVTFRCDPISEHNRLYWYRQTLGQGPEFLTYFQNEAQLEKSRLLSDRFSAERPKGSFSTLEIQRTEQGDSAMYLCASSPETEYEQYFGPGTRLTVT.

The chain has TRBV10-3 and TRBJ1-4; D gene uncertain. This CDR3 contains 13 residues. V lost 11 bases, J lost 8 bases, and 18 bases lay in between. Germline CDR1 ENHRY, CDR2 SYGVKD. CDR3 sequence reads: CALRGGLGEKLFF. The CDR3 DNA sequence: TGTGCCCTCCGTGGTGGGCTTGGGGAAAAACTGTTTTTT.

CDR3 sequence reads: CSAGTGTGWNEQYF. In nucleotides, the CDR3 is TGCAGTGCTGGAACCGGGACAGGGTGGAACGAGCAGTACTTC. The genes are TRBV20-1 and TRBJ2-7; TRBD1 agrees at 9 bases. CDR3 length: 14 residues. The J segment lost 5 bases and the V segment lost 5 bases, leaving 10 bases of the junction unmatched. Germline V gene lookup returns CDR1 DFQATT and CDR2 SNEGSKA (reference sequence).

This rearrangement joins TRBV15 to TRBJ2-5, with 7 nucleotides matching TRBD1. The CDR3 is 16 residues long. V dropped 1 base and J dropped 2; count of bases not matched to a gene: 7. Germline V CDR1 and CDR2: LNHNV, YYDKDF (reference sequence). Here the CDR3 reads CATSRVPRDSQETQYF. CDR3 DNA sequence: TGTGCCACCAGCAGAGTCCCACGGGACAGTCAAGAGACCCAGTACTTC.

This clonotype was seen repeatedly, ten times or more. The V call is TRBV6-1, the J call TRBJ1-2, with D possibly being TRBD1 (6 bases). V lost 5 bases to trimming and J lost 4 bases, with 11 bases between them. Per germline, CDR1 MNHNS and CDR2 SASEGT. The length of the CDR3 is 13 residues. CDR3 sequence: CASSFGQTYGYTF. In nucleotides, the CDR3 is TGTGCCAGCAGTTTTGGACAGACCTATGGCTACACCTTC.

This clonotype was observed many times. The chain has TRBV9 and TRBJ1-1, with a weak D call TRBD1 (5 bases). Germline CDR1 is SGDLS and CDR2 is YYNGEE. V lost 1 base, J lost 2 bases, and 12 bases lay in between. The CDR3 consists of 15 residues. The CDR3 loop is CASSVKTAINTEAFF. The CDR3, as DNA: TGTGCCAGCAGCGTAAAGACAGCAATAAACACTGAAGCTTTCTTT.

This clonotype was detected only a few times. This chain uses TRBV4-2 with TRBJ2-7; TRBD2 agrees at 10 bases. The CDR3 length is 17 residues. The V gene end was trimmed by 0 bases and the J gene end by 7 bases; junction bases not matched to a gene: 12. In germline, CDR1 is LGHNA, CDR2 YNFKEQ. This chain's CDR3 is CASSQDGPAGGWGEQYF. DNA of the CDR3: TGTGCCAGCAGCCAAGATGGACCAGCGGGAGGGTGGGGGGAGCAGTACTTC.

This clonotype was seen more than once but under ten times. The V and J genes are TRBV27 and TRBJ2-7; D is perhaps TRBD1 (5 bases). V shed 5 bases and J shed 4 bases, with 9 bases lying between them. This CDR3 is 12 amino acids long. The germline CDR1 and CDR2 sequences are MNHEY and SMNVEV (reference sequence). CDR3 bases: TGTGCCAGCAGTCCCGACAGATACGAGCAGTACTTC. The encoded protein is CASSPDRYEQYF.

This clonotype was observed a few times. The chain couples TRBV19 to TRBJ1-1; a weak D match, TRBD1 (6 bases). Germline CDR1 reads LNHDA; CDR2 reads SQIVND (reference sequence). The CDR3 is 18 residues long. V lost 0 bases, J lost 5 bases, and 22 bases lay in between. The CDR3 DNA sequence: TGTGCCAGTAGTATAGATCTGCACCGGGGGGCCCAAGCGACTGAAGCTTTCTTT. This sequence encodes CASSIDLHRGAQATEAFF.

This clonotype was seen at least ten times. The chain joins TRBV12-3 or TRBV12-4 to TRBJ1-4; no reliable D call. This CDR3 comprises 14 residues. V was trimmed by 5 bases and J by 3 bases, leaving 10 bases between them. For the CDR3, the DNA is TGTGCCAGCAGTGAGGGAGGCGCTAATGAAAAACTGTTTTTT. Amino acid sequence: CASSEGGANEKLFF.

This clonotype appeared a few times. The chain joins TRBV6-1 to TRBJ2-7; D ambiguous. The V end was cut by 7 bases, the J end by 7 bases, with 17 bases between. CDR1 MNHNS and CDR2 SASEGT come from the germline V gene. The CDR3 sequence is 13 residues long. The DNA of the CDR3 is TGTGCCAGCACCCCCGACCTGCCCGGGGAGCAGTACTTC. It translates to CASTPDLPGEQYF.

This chain connects TRBV7-9 to TRBJ2-7, with TRBD2 identical over 10 bases. Germline V lookup: CDR1 SEHNR, CDR2 FQNEAQ (reference sequence). After removal of 5 bases from V and 1 base from J, the junction contained 2 bases not matched to a gene. The CDR3 totals 14 residues. The CDR3 DNA is TGTGCCAGCAGCCTTAGCGGGAGGTCCTACGAGCAGTACTTC. Amino acids: CASSLSGRSYEQYF. Drawing the rest from reference TRBV7-9 and TRBJ2-7, the complete variable domain is DTGVSQNPRHKITKRGQNVTFRCDPISEHNRLYWYRQTLGQGPEFLTYFQNEAQLEKSRLLSDRFSAERPKGSFSTLEIQRTEQGDSAMYLCASSLSGRSYEQYFGPGTRLTVT.

This clonotype was detected many times. The chain recombines TRBV2 with TRBJ2-1; D may be TRBD2 (5 bases). The germline V gene encodes CDR1 SNHLY and CDR2 FYNNEI. The CDR3 is 15 amino acids. The ends were cut back, 3 bases at V and 8 bases at J, with 17 bases in the middle. The CDR3 nucleotides are TGTGCCAGCAGTGAGTCCCCACGGGATTTCGATGAGCAGTTCTTC. This codes for CASSESPRDFDEQFF.

This clonotype came up a few times. This chain's CDR3 is CASSVGKGGGNQPQHF. DNA of the CDR3: TGTGCCAGCAGCGTAGGGAAAGGCGGCGGCAATCAGCCCCAGCATTTT. The rearrangement uses TRBV9 and TRBJ1-5; no definite D call. This CDR3 contains 16 residues. Trimming left V 0 bases short and J 2 bases short, with 12 bases between. Germline values: CDR1 SGDLS, CDR2 YYNGEE.

The table lists this clonotype with many counts. The rearrangement links TRBV28 to TRBJ2-1; TRBD1 matches 7 bases. This CDR3 is built from 11 residues. Trimming at V came to 9 bases and at J to 6 bases, leaving 2 bases not matched to a gene. The germline V gene encodes CDR1 MDHEN and CDR2 SYDVKM. The CDR3 here is CASRQGNEQFF. The CDR3 DNA reads as TGTGCCAGTCGACAGGGCAATGAGCAGTTCTTC. Complete variable domain (other parts from reference TRBV28 and TRBJ2-1): DVKVTQSSRYLVKRTGEKVFLECVQDMDHENMFWYRQDPGLGLRLIYFSYDVKMKEKGDIPEGYSVSREKKERFSLILESASTNQTSMYLCASRQGNEQFFGPGTRLTVL.

This clonotype has a handful of counts. The chain carries TRBV5-5 and TRBJ1-5, with D perhaps matching TRBD1 (6 bases). The germline gives CDR1 SGHKS, CDR2 YYEKEE (reference sequence). CDR3 length: 15 residues. Trimming took off 0 bases at V and 3 bases at J, with 10 bases between the two ends. The CDR3 region has the DNA TGTGCCAGCAGCTTGGGGACAGCAAACAATCAGCCCCAGCATTTT. Its translation is CASSLGTANNQPQHF.

The sample holds many counts of this clonotype. V usage is TRBV29-1 and J usage is TRBJ2-7; no definite D call. CDR1 and CDR2 (germline): SQVTM, ANQGSEA. Between the trimmed V and J ends, which lost 5 bases and 2 bases, there was a span of 10 bases. This CDR3 comprises 12 residues. In nucleotides, the CDR3 is TGCAGCGTTACAAACACGACCTACGAGCAGTACTTC. It specifies CSVTNTTYEQYF.

The chain links TRBV7-6 to TRBJ2-7; TRBD2 aligns across 9 bases. Germline CDR1 SGHVS, CDR2 FNYEAQ. The CDR3 is 13 amino acids. With V trimmed by 1 base and J by 7 bases, 2 bases remained unmatched. This CDR3 reads CASSLGTSGEQYF. The CDR3 bases are TGTGCCAGCAGCTTAGGCACTAGCGGGGAGCAGTACTTC.

The chain uses TRBV6-1 and TRBJ2-2, with 12 bases matching TRBD2. Germline CDR1 and CDR2: MNHNS and SASEGT. J was trimmed by 4 bases and V by 1 base; bases with no gene match: 7. The CDR3 sequence is 18 residues long. CDR3 DNA: TGTGCCAGCAGTGAAGGACTAGCGGGAGTGTCTGGCACCGGGGAGCTGTTTTTT. This gives the protein CASSEGLAGVSGTGELFF.

This clonotype showed up many times. This chain joins TRBV7-9 and TRBJ2-7, with 9 positions matching TRBD2. CDR1 and CDR2 (germline): SEHNR, FQNEAQ (reference sequence). V trimming: 8 bases; J trimming: 6 bases; junction bases outside the gene matches: 11. This CDR3 has 14 amino acids. Here the CDR3 DNA reads TGTGCCAGCTTGGGACCGGGACTAGCCAGCGAGCAGTACTTC. Protein product: CASLGPGLASEQYF.

Ten or more counts support this clonotype. The chain is built from TRBV5-4 and TRBJ2-7, with 7 bases that match TRBD1. V was pared by 3 bases and J by 3 bases, with 9 bases of the junction left unmatched. The CDR3 is 15 residues long. In germline, CDR1 is SGHNT, CDR2 YYREEE (reference sequence). This chain's CDR3 is CASSSIGQELYEQYF. In nucleotides, the CDR3 is TGTGCCAGCAGCTCCATTGGACAGGAGCTCTACGAGCAGTACTTC.

This clonotype occurred many times. V is TRBV6-1 and J is TRBJ1-1; no reliable D call. CDR3 length equals 12 residues. Germline V gene data show CDR1 as MNHNS and CDR2 as SASEGT. Trimming took off 6 bases at V and 7 bases at J, with 12 bases between the two ends. The CDR3 DNA reads as TGTGCCAGCAGAGAACCGTTAAATGAAGCTTTCTTT. Translated, it gives CASREPLNEAFF.

Here the CDR3 reads CASSFPLSGGQGQETQYF. The CDR3, as DNA: TGTGCCAGCAGTTTCCCCCTCTCGGGCGGACAGGGCCAAGAGACCCAGTACTTC. This rearrangement joins TRBV28 to TRBJ2-5; 8 bases match TRBD1. The CDR3 contains 18 residues. With V trimmed by 3 bases and J by 1 base, 13 bases remained unmatched. CDR1 and CDR2 from the germline V gene are MDHEN and SYDVKM.

This clonotype was counted many times. The chain employs TRBV6-6 and TRBJ1-1, with D possibly TRBD1 on 5 matching bases. Germline V gives CDR1 MNHNY, CDR2 SVGAGI (reference sequence). The CDR3 runs 14 residues. V was cut by 2 bases and J by 5 bases, with 12 bases left in between. Here the CDR3 reads CASSYTGPETEAFF. For the CDR3, the DNA is TGTGCCAGCAGTTACACAGGACCGGAGACTGAAGCTTTCTTT.

This clonotype came up a few times. This chain links TRBV25-1 with TRBJ1-1, with unresolved D. Per the germline V gene, CDR1 is MGHDK and CDR2 is SYGVNS. Trimming cost V 0 bases and J 1 base, with 6 bases left between them. The CDR3 consists of 14 residues. The CDR3 coding sequence is TGTGCCAGCAGTGAATATGAAGGGAACACTGAAGCTTTCTTT. Translation: CASSEYEGNTEAFF. The full variable domain, with the rest looked up from reference TRBV25-1 and TRBJ1-1, is EADIYQTPRYLVIGTGKKITLECSQTMGHDKMYWYQQDPGMELHLIHYSYGVNSTEKGDLSSESTVSRIRTEHFPLTLESARPSHTSQYLCASSEYEGNTEAFFGQGTRLTVV.

For the CDR3, the DNA is TGTGCCAGCAGTCTCACAGAGCGGGAGCGGGATACGCAGTATTTT. Amino acid sequence: CASSLTERERDTQYF. The rearrangement links TRBV3-1 to TRBJ2-3; 8 nucleotides match TRBD2. V was pared by 6 bases and J by 6 bases, with 11 bases of the junction left unmatched. The CDR3 is 15 residues long. The V gene's germline CDR1 is LGHDT and CDR2 YNNKEL (reference sequence).

This clonotype appeared a few times. V is TRBV4-1 and J is TRBJ1-1; a weak D match, TRBD1 (5 bases). The length of the CDR3 is 16 residues. The ends were cut back, 0 bases at V and 4 bases at J, with 15 bases in the middle. CDR1 is MGHRA and CDR2 is YSYEKL in the germline V gene. The CDR3 DNA sequence: TGCGCCAGCAGCCAAGATCGAGACAGTCGTGCCACTGAAGCTTTCTTT. Protein sequence: CASSQDRDSRATEAFF.

The rearrangement joins TRBV30 to TRBJ2-7; 9 bases are a match to TRBD1. The germline gives CDR1 GTSNPN, CDR2 SVGIG (reference sequence). The CDR3 contains 13 residues. J gave up 2 bases and V 7 bases, and 6 bases lay outside the gene matches. CDR3 coding DNA: TGTGCCTCACAGGGGGCGCCCCCCTACGAGCAGTACTTC. This translates into CASQGAPPYEQYF.

This clonotype was seen many times. V gene TRBV7-2 combines with J gene TRBJ2-3; D remains ambiguous. From germline, CDR1 is SGHTA and CDR2 FQGNSA. Trimming removed 3 bases at V and 0 bases at J, with 10 bases between. The CDR3 consists of 15 residues. CDR3 DNA: TGTGCCAGCAGCTTTCGGTACAGAAGCACAGATACGCAGTATTTT. Translated, it gives CASSFRYRSTDTQYF.